Listed below are T cell receptor beta chains from one sample, sequenced in a study of blood T cells in healthy people across ages. MiXCR, applied by TCRdb to the 5' RACE reads, yields one record per CDR3 protein. In the table there are about 1 million distinct CDR3 sequences, around 43% of which are singletons. The sequencing input was blood. The receptor source for this set is a woman aged 55-69 years in good health. Both conserved end residues are part of each CDR3. A D gene is named only where the DNA matches it firmly. Clone size is shown for a subset of rows, as once, few, many or a class of expanded clone.

clone size,D gene,V gene,J gene,CDR3 DNA,CDR3 protein
NA,NA,TRBV20-1,TRBJ2-1,TGCAGTGCCACCGGGCAGCCCTACGAGCAGTTCTTC,CSATGQPYEQFF
NA,TRBD2,TRBV4-1,TRBJ2-7,TGCGCCAGCAGCCGCCCATCCGGACTAGCGGGATACGAGCAGTACTTC,CASSRPSGLAGYEQYF
NA,TRBD1,TRBV28,TRBJ2-7,TGTGCCAGCAGTCCTGGGACAGGGATCCACGAGCAGTACTTC,CASSPGTGIHEQYF
NA,NA,TRBV15,TRBJ2-1,TGTGCCACCGATGGGCCGTACCGGGACCATTCCTACAATGAGCAGTTCTTC,CATDGPYRDHSYNEQFF
few,TRBD1,TRBV2,TRBJ2-7,TGTGCCAGCAGTGATCTGGAAGGACAGGGGGCTCTGTACGAGCAGTACTTC,CASSDLEGQGALYEQYF
NA,NA,TRBV28,TRBJ1-2,TGTGCCAGCAGTTTGCCAAGCCGCGTCTATGGCTACACCTTC,CASSLPSRVYGYTF
NA,TRBD2,TRBV15,TRBJ2-5,TGTGCCACCAGCAGATTCGGGACTAGCGGGAGAGCACAAGAGACCCAGTACTTC,CATSRFGTSGRAQETQYF
NA,TRBD2,TRBV2,TRBJ2-2,TGTGCCAGCAGTTACGGGACTAGCGGGGCACCACGGACCGGGGAGCTGTTTTTT,CASSYGTSGAPRTGELFF
NA,NA,TRBV29-1,TRBJ1-3,TGCAGCGTTGGGGCGGGGGGAGAAAGAGACACCATATATTTT,CSVGAGGERDTIYF
NA,TRBD2,TRBV6-6,TRBJ2-7,TGTGCCAGCAGGGGAGGGACTAGCGGGCCGGGGTACTTC,CASRGGTSGPGYF
few,NA,TRBV9,TRBJ2-7,TGTGCCAGCAGCCCGCGACAGGGAGGAACCTCCTACGAGCAGTACTTC,CASSPRQGGTSYEQYF
NA,NA,TRBV15,TRBJ1-1,TGTGCCACCAGCAGAGATGGCCCTGAAAGGGGTGGAACTGAAGCTTTCTTT,CATSRDGPERGGTEAFF
NA,NA,TRBV21-1,TRBJ2-7,TGTGCCAGCAGCTTTTCAAAGATCGAGCAGTACTTC,CASSFSKIEQYF
NA,TRBD1,TRBV2,TRBJ2-5,TGTGCCAGCAGTAGATTAAGACAGGGCCAACTAGAGACCCAGTACTTC,CASSRLRQGQLETQYF
few,TRBD2,TRBV15,TRBJ2-2,TGTGCCACCAGCAGAGATACTAGCGGGATATCACCCGGGGAGCTGTTTTTT,CATSRDTSGISPGELFF
NA,TRBD1,TRBV2,TRBJ1-2,TGTGCCATCAGGACAGGGGAGGGCTATGGCTACACCTTC,CAIRTGEGYGYTF
NA,NA,TRBV24-1,TRBJ2-5,TGTGCCACCAGTGAGTCCGAGGGACCTCGGGAGACCCAGTACTTC,CATSESEGPRETQYF
NA,NA,TRBV28,TRBJ2-5,TGTGCCAGCAGTTTACCACGGAAGACCCAGTACTTC,CASSLPRKTQYF
NA,TRBD1,TRBV5-5,TRBJ2-4,TGTGCCAGCAGCCACGGACAGGGAAGGGAAGAGCAGTACTTC,CASSHGQGREEQYF
many,TRBD2,TRBV25-1,TRBJ2-7,TGTGCCAGCAGTGAAGGTCAGCGGGAGGTCTACGAGCAGTACTTC,CASSEGQREVYEQYF
few,TRBD2,TRBV20-1,TRBJ2-4,TGCAGTGCTAGAGATCGGCTAGCGGGAGCCCTAATGGCCAAAAACATTCAGTACTTC,CSARDRLAGALMAKNIQYF
NA,TRBD1,TRBV12-3/TRBV12-4,TRBJ1-2,TGTGCCAGCAGTTTAGAGACAGGGGGCGCGGGAGGCTACACCTTC,CASSLETGGAGGYTF
few,NA,TRBV10-3,TRBJ2-1,TGTGCCATCAGTGAGTCCGAGAGCTCCTACAATGAGCAGTTCTTC,CAISESESSYNEQFF
few,NA,TRBV12-3/TRBV12-4,TRBJ1-2,TGTGCCAGCAGTTTAGTAGAGACAGCCGGCTACACCTTC,CASSLVETAGYTF
NA,NA,TRBV7-9,TRBJ2-1,TGTGCCAGCAGCTTACGCGGGTCTGAGGGTCAGTTCTTC,CASSLRGSEGQFF
NA,NA,TRBV7-9,TRBJ2-7,TGTGCCAGCAGCCCAACGACAGGAGCTACTTCCTACGAGCAGTACTTC,CASSPTTGATSYEQYF
NA,TRBD2,TRBV9,TRBJ2-1,TGTGCCAGCAGAGAACTAGCGGGAGGGCCGTCCTACAATGAGCAGTTCTTC,CASRELAGGPSYNEQFF
NA,NA,TRBV27,TRBJ2-3,TGTGCCAGCAGTTTATCGGACCGCACAGATACGCAGTATTTT,CASSLSDRTDTQYF
NA,NA,TRBV28,TRBJ1-1,TGTGCCAGCAGTGCGGGATATACACTGAGGACTGAAGCTTTCTTT,CASSAGYTLRTEAFF
NA,TRBD2,TRBV2,TRBJ2-1,TGTGCCAGCAGTGAGCTAGCGGCGAACAATGAGCAGTTCTTC,CASSELAANNEQFF
NA,TRBD2,TRBV3-1,TRBJ2-3,TGTGCCAGCAGCCCCCGGGTAGCGGGAGGGTTCGCAGATACGCAGTATTTT,CASSPRVAGGFADTQYF
NA,TRBD1,TRBV29-1,TRBJ1-2,TGCAGCGTTGACCCGGGACAGGGAGCCTATGGCTACACCTTC,CSVDPGQGAYGYTF
NA,NA,TRBV29-1,TRBJ2-3,TGCAGCGTTGCTGCCGCAGATACGCAGTATTTT,CSVAAADTQYF
many,NA,TRBV13,TRBJ2-3,TGTGCCAGCGGGGCGGGACCCACAGATACGCAGTATTTT,CASGAGPTDTQYF
few,NA,TRBV2,TRBJ2-1,TGTGCCACCCGATTAGGGGGAGCCGTTAATGAGCAGTTCTTC,CATRLGGAVNEQFF
few,TRBD2,TRBV7-8,TRBJ2-3,TGTGCCAGCAGCTCTACGACTAGCTTCGCAGATACGCAGTATTTT,CASSSTTSFADTQYF
NA,TRBD1,TRBV2,TRBJ2-3,TGTGCCATTTCGACAGGGGGCGAACCAGAGACGCAGTATTTT,CAISTGGEPETQYF
few,TRBD2,TRBV7-6,TRBJ2-3,TGTGCCAGCAGCTTAGAAGCGGGAGGCGGCACAGATACGCAGTATTTT,CASSLEAGGGTDTQYF
NA,NA,TRBV20-1,TRBJ2-5,TGCAGTAGACTTGGGCAAGAGACCCAGTACTTC,CSRLGQETQYF
NA,TRBD2,TRBV19,TRBJ2-1,TGTGCCAGTAGTATCGGCCGGGGGGGTAATGAGCAGTTCTTC,CASSIGRGGNEQFF
few,NA,TRBV11-2,TRBJ2-7,TGTGCCAGCAGCTTTGGTTCCGCCGGCGAGCAGTACTTC,CASSFGSAGEQYF
NA,NA,TRBV6-1,TRBJ2-7,TGTGCCAGCAGTGAGGGTAACAACGCTCTGTACGAGCAGTACTTC,CASSEGNNALYEQYF
NA,TRBD1,TRBV6-5,TRBJ2-7,TGTGCCAGCAGTTACTTAGGACAGGGATCCTACGAGCAGTACTTC,CASSYLGQGSYEQYF
NA,NA,TRBV20-1,TRBJ2-1,TGCAGTGCTAGAGATCCCCGCCAGGGGCGCCGCGGCCGTTCCTACAATGAGCAGTTCTTC,CSARDPRQGRRGRSYNEQFF
few,NA,TRBV21-1,TRBJ1-2,TGTGCCAGCAGCATAAAGTTGTACAGGGATCCAAACTATGGCTACACCTTC,CASSIKLYRDPNYGYTF
NA,NA,TRBV20-1,TRBJ1-6,TGCAGTGCTAGTTTCGGAGGCGGAGATAATTCACCCCTCCACTTT,CSASFGGGDNSPLHF
NA,TRBD2,TRBV6-4,TRBJ2-1,TGTGCCAGCAGTGAATCGGGACTAGATTACAATGAGCAGTTCTTC,CASSESGLDYNEQFF
few,TRBD1,TRBV20-1,TRBJ2-7,TGCAGTGCTTTTCCCCGGGACAGTGCCTACGAGCAGTACTTC,CSAFPRDSAYEQYF
NA,NA,TRBV6-1,TRBJ2-2,TGTGCCAGCCCACCGGTTACCGGGGAGCTGTTTTTT,CASPPVTGELFF
NA,TRBD2,TRBV5-1,TRBJ2-5,TGCGCCAGCAGCTCCGGACTAGCGGGGGGGCCCCGGGAGACCCAGTACTTC,CASSSGLAGGPRETQYF
few,NA,TRBV6-5,TRBJ2-6,TGTGCCAGCAGTTATCCCGACCAGTCTGGGGCCAACGTCCTGACTTTC,CASSYPDQSGANVLTF
many,NA,TRBV12-3/TRBV12-4,TRBJ1-2,TGTGCCAGCACCCTCGGGGGGTCTAACTATGGCTACACCTTC,CASTLGGSNYGYTF
NA,TRBD2,TRBV9,TRBJ2-3,TGTGCCAGCAGACCGATAACGACTAGCGGGATTTCCACAGATACGCAGTATTTT,CASRPITTSGISTDTQYF
NA,TRBD1,TRBV5-6,TRBJ2-4,TGTGCCAGCAGAGGGACAGACCCTTCCCCCAAAAACATTCAGTACTTC,CASRGTDPSPKNIQYF
NA,NA,TRBV7-6,TRBJ2-7,TGTGCCAGCAGCTCGGACATAAGCTCCTACGAGCAGTACTTC,CASSSDISSYEQYF
NA,TRBD1,TRBV29-1,TRBJ2-7,TGCAGCGTTGAGAGGGACAGGGGAGAGCAGTACTTC,CSVERDRGEQYF
NA,TRBD2,TRBV5-1,TRBJ2-3,TGCGCCAGCAGGGAGCGGGAGACAGATACGCAGTATTTT,CASRERETDTQYF
NA,NA,TRBV9,TRBJ1-2,TGTGCCAGCAGCGTAGAAGGTGGATATGGCTACACCTTC,CASSVEGGYGYTF
NA,TRBD2,TRBV7-8,TRBJ2-1,TGTGCCAGCAGCTTAGGTAGACTAGCGGACAATGAGCAGTTCTTC,CASSLGRLADNEQFF